This T cell receptor (beta chain) derives from a study of blood T cell repertoires in COVID-19. On the study more broadly: Material from acute and convalescent COVID-19 was sourced from the United States, Italy and Spain. PBMCs, B-cell-depleted T cells, or T cells provided the cDNA or gDNA that made up the material.

Repertoires were generated with immunoSEQ multiplex PCR, while TCRdb's copy carries only in-frame clones and drops some. The sample yields 200,000 to 250,000 clones, approximately 90% seen once. This CDR3 is 15 amino acids long. Between the trimmed V and J ends, which lost 0 bases and 0 bases, there was a span of 7 bases. Germline values: CDR1 SGHNT, CDR2 YYREEE (reference sequence). Clinical history as reported by participants underpinned cohort assignment. Contact with a PCR-confirmed or clinician-diagnosed COVID-19 case occurred within 2 weeks of entry. Source material: PBMCs or T cells enriched from blood (not recorded which). The clonotype originates from a man aged 45-65 years who had been exposed to COVID-19. The chain joins TRBV5-4 to TRBJ2-1, with D tentatively TRBD2 (5 bases). CDR3 amino acids: CASSLDGISYNEQFF. In DNA, the CDR3 is TGTGCCAGCAGCTTGGACGGGATCTCCTACAATGAGCAGTTCTTC.